Following are 32 T cell receptor beta chains from one sample sequenced in a study of tumor-infiltrating lymphocytes in primary liver carcinoma. The blood RNA (from unsorted whole blood) was obtained, and germline DNA was also extracted. TCR beta cDNA came from roughly 550 ng total RNA, primed with a constant-region primer. Libraries of TCR beta came from three nested multiplex PCR rounds with slightly modified ARM-PCR. Rounds one and two of PCR, each of roughly 10 cycles, were primed with TRBV1-TRBV30 forward primers and a C-beta reverse primer. Each CDR3 protein is one row after TCRdb ran MiXCR on the multiplex PCR reads. The sample contains 300,000 to 400,000 distinct CDR3 sequences, 65% of which appear only once. Specimen: peripheral blood. The receptors here all came from a man aged 35-49 years with primary liver carcinoma and hepatitis B virus infection.

Comments on this clonotype: Possible read error: a much larger clone is one base away. V gene TRBV12-3 or TRBV12-4 combines with J gene TRBJ1-5, with TRBD1 identical over 10 bases. The DNA end favors TRBJ2-3, so the J call may be wrong. The length of the CDR3 is 18 residues. CDR3: CASSPNRQGAPGNQPQYF. The CDR3 bases are TGTGCCAGCAGTCCGAATAGACAGGGGGCGCCGGGCAATCAGCCCCAGTATTTT.

The V and J genes are TRBV12-3 or TRBV12-4 and TRBJ1-6, with unresolved D. V was pared by 11 bases and J by 4 bases, with 15 bases between. This CDR3 has 14 amino acids. The chain's CDR3 is CAGIENSYNSPLHF. CDR3 nucleotide sequence: TGTGCCGGCATCGAAAACAGTTATAATTCACCCCTCCACTTT.

Regarding this clonotype: A read error may produce the germline difference seen at one junction end. This rearrangement joins TRBV5-1 to TRBJ1-2, with TRBD1 as a possible D gene (5 bases). Per the germline V gene, CDR1 is SGHRS and CDR2 is YFSETQ. This CDR3 is 15 amino acids long. DNA for the CDR3: TGCGCCAGCAGCGAGGGACGGCAAGGGAACTATGGCTACGCCTTC. Amino acids: CASSEGRQGNYGYAF.

This clonotype was detected ten times or more. This chain connects TRBV4-2 to TRBJ2-1; 7 nucleotides agree with TRBD1. The CDR3 runs to 16 residues. Germline trimming cut 5 bases from V and 1 base from J; bases unmatched to any gene: 8. The germline V gene has CDR1 LGHNA and CDR2 YNFKEQ. Written as DNA, the CDR3 is TGTGCCAGCAGCGCCAACAGGGGCGGGTCCTACAATGAGCAGTTCTTC. This codes for CASSANRGGSYNEQFF.

The chain has TRBV6-2 or TRBV6-3 and TRBJ1-1, with 9 bases lining up with TRBD1. V dropped 4 bases and J dropped 5; count of bases not matched to a gene: 23. Germline assignment: CDR1 MNHEY and CDR2 SVGEGT. The CDR3 spans 20 residues. The CDR3 spells CASSLGPNRGQGPRRTEAFF. CDR3 nucleotides: TGTGCCAGCAGTTTGGGCCCAAACCGGGGACAGGGTCCGCGGCGGACTGAAGCTTTCTTT.

Worth noting for this clonotype: One end of the junction does not line up with germline, which may come from a read error. V is TRBV11-3 and J is TRBJ2-2; TRBD1 matches at 8 bases. The germline gives CDR1 SGHNT, CDR2 YENEEA. This CDR3 region has 13 residues. CDR3 sequence reads: CASSFGLTGELLF. The DNA of the CDR3 is TGTGCCAGCAGCTTTGGGTTGACAGGGGAGCTGTTATTT.

As for this clonotype: Lacking the conserved final phenylalanine or tryptophan, this CDR3 likely reflects a read error. This sequence joins TRBV11-2 and TRBJ2-2; the match to TRBD2 covers 10 bases. This CDR3 is built from 15 residues. Germline loops: CDR1 SGHAT, CDR2 FQNNGV. The junction had 5 bases not matched to a gene; V was cut back by 1 base and J by 9 bases. The CDR3: CASSLVAGGARELFY. In DNA form, the CDR3 reads TGTGCCAGCAGCTTAGTAGCGGGAGGTGCCAGGGAGCTGTTTTAT.

As concerns this clonotype: No conserved phenylalanine or tryptophan is present at the end of the CDR3, so a read error is the likely explanation. Because the CDR3's place on the DNA is in doubt, the DNA is left out and the CDR3 is given as listed by TCRdb. The chain couples TRBV5-1 to TRBJ2-1; the tabulated D call, TRBD2, remains unverified against the DNA. CDR1 SGHRS and CDR2 YFSETQ come from the germline V gene. The CDR3 is 15 amino acids long, termini counted. CDR3 region: CASSLGDGSYNEKFS.

This clonotype came up many times. The chain combines TRBV29-1 with TRBJ2-1, with TRBD1 matching over 8 bases. The V segment lost 3 bases and the J segment 7 bases; nucleotides outside the gene matches: 5. Germline loops: CDR1 SQVTM, CDR2 ANQGSEA. The CDR3 covers 13 residues. The DNA for the CDR3 is TGCAGCGTTGACAGGGGGCGAAGGAATGAGCAGTTCTTC. It specifies CSVDRGRRNEQFF.

To note about this clonotype: Its ends do not fully match the called genes, so a read error is possible. The chain joins TRBV14 to TRBJ2-3, with a possible D match to TRBD2 (6 bases). This CDR3 comprises 15 residues. In germline, CDR1 is SGHDN, CDR2 FVKESK. CDR3: CASSYLAQSTDTHYF. CDR3 in DNA: TGTGCCAGCAGCTATCTAGCGCAGAGCACAGATACGCACTATTTT. Based on the CDR3 plus reference TRBV14 and TRBJ2-3, the full variable domain is EAGVTQFPSHSVIEKGQTVTLRCDPISGHDNLYWYRRVMGKEIKFLLHFVKESKQDESGMPNNRFLAERTGGTYSTLKVQPAELEDSGVYFCASSYLAQSTDTHYFGPGTRLTVL.

A remark on this clonotype: This sequence may be a read error, since a much larger clone differs from it by one base. This chain uses TRBV29-1 with TRBJ1-1, with D perhaps matching TRBD1 (5 bases). The CDR3 runs 14 residues. Germline V lookup: CDR1 SQVTM, CDR2 ANQGSEA. The CDR3 reads CSASLGGMNTEPFF. CDR3 nucleotide sequence: TGCAGCGCCTCCCTGGGGGGGATGAACACTGAACCTTTCTTT.

Comment on this clonotype: The junction does not match germline at one end; this may be a read error. V is TRBV4-3 and J is TRBJ2-1; the D is unclear. The CDR3 spans 17 residues. Germline V CDR1 and CDR2: LGHNA, YSLEER. CDR3 protein: CASNQDFSTSSYNEQFF. CDR3 nucleotides: TGCGCCAGCAACCAAGATTTTTCTACCAGCTCCTACAATGAGCAGTTCTTC.

The gene calls are TRBV10-2 and TRBJ2-5; D is uncertain. The V end lost 9 bases, the J end lost 0 bases, and 5 bases lay between the germline ends. The CDR3 runs to 11 residues. CDR1 is WSHSY and CDR2 is SAAADI in the germline V gene. The DNA for the CDR3 is TGCGCCAGTAGGTACCAAGAGACCCAGTACTTC. This translates into CASRYQETQYF.

This rearrangement joins TRBV5-1 to TRBJ2-2, with D uncertain. This CDR3 is built from 13 residues. Per germline, CDR1 SGHRS and CDR2 YFSETQ. Trimming cost V 5 bases and J 1 base, with 6 bases left between them. CDR3 DNA sequence: TGCGCCAGCAGGGCAGGGAACACCGGGGAGCTGTTTTTT. Its protein product is CASRAGNTGELFF.

This clonotype was counted once. The final CDR3 position lacks the conserved phenylalanine or tryptophan, pointing to a likely read error. This chain connects TRBV28 to TRBJ2-2; perhaps TRBD1 as D (5 bases). Germline V gene sequence: CDR1 MDHEN, CDR2 SYDVKM. The CDR3 contains 15 residues. Trimming left V 3 bases short and J 7 bases short, with 15 bases between. The CDR3 region has the DNA TGTGCCAGCAGTTTCGCAGGGCGAACGGTCGGGGAGCTGTTTTCT. Amino acids: CASSFAGRTVGELFS.

This clonotype was seen just once. The genes are TRBV28 and TRBJ2-7; 9 nucleotides align to TRBD2. The CDR3 sequence is 16 residues long. The germline V gene has CDR1 MDHEN and CDR2 SYDVKM. Trimming at V came to 5 bases and at J to 2 bases, leaving 10 bases not matched to a gene. CDR3 region: CASSPPGLATPYEQYF. The CDR3 DNA is TGTGCCAGCAGTCCCCCCGGACTAGCGACCCCCTACGAGCAGTACTTC.

This clonotype was detected ten times or more. The V call is TRBV4-2, the J call TRBJ2-7; 13 nucleotides agree with TRBD2. Looked up from germline, CDR1 is LGHNA and CDR2 is YNFKEQ. The CDR3 loop spans 17 amino acids. With V trimmed by 4 bases and J by 5 bases, 11 bases remained unmatched. This chain's CDR3 is CASSPFWRGTSGNEQYF. CDR3 coding DNA: TGTGCCAGCAGCCCCTTCTGGAGAGGGACTAGCGGGAACGAGCAGTACTTC.

This clonotype has only one observation. The gene calls are TRBV11-2 and TRBJ2-2; perhaps TRBD1 as D (6 bases). V lost 9 bases and J 7 bases, leaving 24 bases between the germline ends. This CDR3 is built from 16 residues. Germline V CDR1 and CDR2: SGHAT, FQNNGV. The CDR3 is CASSPTNRVGSGELFF. The DNA of the CDR3 is TGTGCCAGTAGCCCCACGAACAGGGTTGGTAGCGGGGAGCTGTTTTTT.

The chain carries TRBV6-1 and TRBJ1-6; 7 positions agree with TRBD1. The length of the CDR3 is 15 residues. The V gene end was trimmed by 5 bases and the J gene end by 6 bases; junction bases not matched to a gene: 7. CDR1 is MNHNS, CDR2 SASEGT, per germline. The CDR3 DNA reads as TGTGCCAGCAGTCAAAACAGGGGTGGTAATTCACCCCTCCACTTT. Translating it yields CASSQNRGGNSPLHF.

About this clonotype: Being one base from a much bigger clone, this may be a read error. The chain employs TRBV4-2 and TRBJ2-5, with a weak D call TRBD1 (6 bases). Germline V gene sequence: CDR1 LGHNA, CDR2 YNFKEQ. The CDR3 contains 15 residues. The CDR3 here is CTSSPETGGQETQYF. The CDR3 coding sequence is TGTACCAGCAGCCCCGAGACAGGCGGTCAAGAGACCCAGTACTTC.

Concerning this clonotype: The germline gene is not matched at one end of the junction; a read error may be the cause. V is TRBV5-1 and J is TRBJ1-1; tentative D call: TRBD1 (6 bases). Germline-derived CDR1 and CDR2 are SGHRS and YFSETQ. This CDR3 has 15 amino acids. CDR3 amino acids: CASSFSSGVGTEALF. CDR3 DNA sequence: TGCGCCAGCAGCTTTTCCTCAGGGGTGGGAACTGAAGCTTTATTT.

This clonotype was detected only a few times. J is TRBJ2-4 and V is TRBV6-6; D remains ambiguous. With 3 bases removed from V and 7 bases from J, the gap between germline ends came to 16 bases. Germline CDR1 is MNHNY and CDR2 is SVGAGI (reference sequence). This CDR3 has 15 residues. The CDR3 loop is CASSYGAPDSNIQYF. For the CDR3, the DNA is TGTGCCAGCAGTTATGGTGCCCCGGATAGCAACATTCAGTACTTC.

This clonotype was counted a single time. Given a much more abundant clone one base away, this may be a read error. V usage is TRBV5-1 and J usage is TRBJ2-3, with 10 bases lining up with TRBD1. Germline V CDR1 and CDR2: SGHRS, YFSETQ. The CDR3 runs to 17 residues. V was pared by 6 bases and J by 0 bases, with 10 bases of the junction left unmatched. The CDR3 region has the DNA TGCGCCAGCAACGCGGGACAGGGGAGCTCTAGCACAGATACGCAGTATTTT. Translating gives CASNAGQGSSSTDTQYF.

CDR3 amino acids: CASNYGGREQFF. CDR3 DNA sequence: TGTGCCAGCAATTATGGCGGGAGAGAGCAGTTCTTC. The V and J genes are TRBV6-5 and TRBJ2-1, with 7 bases aligning to TRBD2. Germline CDR1 and CDR2: MNHEY and SVGAGI. The CDR3 covers 12 residues. Trimming took 7 bases from V and 10 from J; bases not matched to a gene: 7.

Concerning this clonotype itself: This CDR3 fails to terminate in the conserved phenylalanine or tryptophan, so it likely reflects a read error. The rearrangement joins TRBV5-1 to TRBJ2-5, with a tentative D call TRBD2 (5 bases). CDR3 length: 13 residues. Trimming took 4 bases from V and 5 from J, leaving 12 bases between them. Per the germline V gene, CDR1 is SGHRS and CDR2 is YFSETQ. The CDR3 reads CASSNPGSETQYS. CDR3 DNA sequence: TGCGCCAGCAGCAACCCGGGATCGGAGACCCAGTACTCC.

In this sample, this clonotype turned up once. A much larger clonotype is one base distant, so this may be a read error. V usage is TRBV6-2 or TRBV6-3 and J usage is TRBJ2-1; TRBD2 aligns across 9 bases. The germline V gene has CDR1 MNHEY and CDR2 SVGEGT. The CDR3 runs 15 residues. In nucleotides, the CDR3 is TGTGCCAGCAGCCCCAGACTAGCGGATTACAATGAGCTGTTCTTC. Protein sequence: CASSPRLADYNELFF.

Notes on this clonotype: Its ends do not fully match the called genes, so a read error is possible. The rearrangement joins TRBV7-8 to TRBJ2-7; 13 bases line up with TRBD2. The length of the CDR3 is 17 residues. CDR1 and CDR2 (germline): SGHVS, FQNEAQ. The chain's CDR3 is CVSSSPGLAGPSYEQYF. DNA of the CDR3: TGTGTCAGCAGCTCCCCGGGACTAGCGGGACCTTCCTACGAGCAGTACTTC. Complete variable domain (other parts from reference TRBV7-8 and TRBJ2-7): GAGVSQSPRYKVAKRGQDVALRCDPISGHVSLFWYQQALGQGPEFLTYFQNEAQLDKSGLPSDRFFAERPEGSVSTLKIQRTQQEDSAVYLCVSSSPGLAGPSYEQYFGPGTRLTVT.

This chain joins TRBV29-1 and TRBJ2-1; TRBD1 matches at 9 bases. The trim removed 7 bases at V and 3 bases at J, leaving 7 bases unmatched. CDR3 size: 14 residues. CDR1 and CDR2 (germline): SQVTM, ANQGSEA. The DNA for the CDR3 is TGCAGCGCCGACGGGACAGGGTACTACAATGAGCAGTTCTTC. It is translated as CSADGTGYYNEQFF.

This clonotype has just a few counts. The V call is TRBV10-3, the J call TRBJ2-5; 7 nucleotides align to TRBD2. Per germline, CDR1 ENHRY and CDR2 SYGVKD. This CDR3 is built from 16 residues. V was clipped by 2 bases and J by 7 bases; unmatched bases: 13. The CDR3 DNA follows: TGTGCCATCAGTGAGACGGGAGGAGGCATGGGCGGGACCCAGTACTTC. Its translation is CAISETGGGMGGTQYF.

V and J are TRBV7-9 and TRBJ1-2; D is undetermined. The CDR3 is 14 amino acids. In germline, CDR1 is SEHNR, CDR2 FQNEAQ (reference sequence). V gave up 0 bases and J gave up 8 bases, with 13 bases separating them. For the CDR3, the DNA is TGTGCCAGCAGCTTAGCGAACCCAGCTGACGGCTACACCTTC. Translating gives CASSLANPADGYTF.

This clonotype was detected only a few times. Its ends do not fully match the called genes, so a read error is possible. The J gene is TRBJ1-1, the V gene TRBV28; possible D gene TRBD1, 5 bases. The CDR3 is 15 amino acids. CDR1 and CDR2 from the germline V gene are MDHEN and SYDVKM. CDR3 residues: CVSSSQGVANTEAFF. DNA for the CDR3: TGTGTCAGCAGTTCCCAGGGAGTCGCCAACACTGAAGCTTTCTTT.

This clonotype was detected only a few times. The chain employs TRBV7-9 and TRBJ2-3; D might be TRBD1 or TRBD2, each matching 5 bases. Between the trimmed V and J ends, which lost 6 bases and 5 bases, there was a span of 18 bases. Germline CDR1 reads SEHNR; CDR2 reads FQNEAQ (reference sequence). The CDR3 spans 15 residues. CDR3 amino acids: CASSLIPGPQDTQYF. The DNA for the CDR3 is TGTGCCAGCAGTTTAATTCCGGGACCCCAAGATACGCAGTATTTT.